The TCR beta chain described here comes from a study of blood T cell repertoires in COVID-19. Libraries were prepared by immunoSEQ multiplex PCR; TCRdb keeps only in-frame clonotypes and omits some of them. The table has 300,000 to 400,000 clones, more than 75% seen once. The table lists this clone with a count of one. Participants' own reports of clinical history determined their cohort assignment. Germline CDR1 reads ENHRY; CDR2 reads SYGVKD. The CDR3 spans 16 residues. The junction had 12 bases not matched to a gene; V was cut back by 5 bases and J by 9 bases. The receptor was derived from a man aged 55 to 70 who had recovered from COVID-19. Sequencing used PBMCs or T cells enriched from blood (not recorded which). This chain joins TRBV10-3 and TRBJ2-1; TRBD1 matches at 11 bases. CDR3 loop: CAISISGTGGRGEQFF. The CDR3 nucleotides are TGTGCCATCAGTATATCCGGGACAGGGGGACGAGGTGAGCAGTTCTTC.